This TCR beta chain was captured in a study of T cell changes during pregnancy in multiple sclerosis. V was clipped by 4 bases and J by 4 bases, with 11 bases between them. CDR1 is MNHNY and CDR2 is SVGAGI in the germline V gene (reference sequence). The CDR3 contains 14 residues. Data came from immunoSEQ multiplex PCR; TCRdb stores just in-frame clones and leaves some out. Of more than 65,000 clones in the sample, about 89% were seen once. V usage is TRBV6-6 and J usage is TRBJ1-5; weak D call: TRBD1 (6 bases). The TCR comes from a female donor with multiple sclerosis, enrolled in a pregnancy study. This specimen consisted of CD4+ T cells from peripheral blood mononuclear cells, obtained before pregnancy. The CDR3 here is CASSSGTHNQPQHF. CDR3 in DNA: TGTGCCAGCAGTTCCGGGACACATAATCAGCCCCAGCATTTT.